This entry is about one TCR beta chain. Its antigen is still unknown. V lost 3 bases and J lost 5, with 8 bases in between. Germline CDR1 and CDR2: SGHRS and YFSETQ. The CDR3 spans 13 residues. These data originate in a study of T-cell memory formation after mild COVID-19. Study details: Clusters were largely donor specific. Study-wide results and caveats: Clones shrinking from day 15 to 85 showed even CD4/CD8 mixes; later expanders tilted CD4+. Unconfirmed was the SARS-CoV-2 specificity of second-wave clones that peaked on day 37.

cDNA libraries for TCR alpha and TCR beta, carrying sample barcodes and UMIs, came from 5'RACE with constant-segment primers. TCRdb redid the calling of the 5' RACE reads with MiXCR, one entry per CDR3 protein. The data hold about 560,000 distinct CDR3 sequences, with roughly a fifth observed a single time. Sequenced material: PBMCs or a T cell subset sorted from them (not recorded which). The sequence was collected from an adult woman who had mild COVID-19 (a few samples of this study predate the infection). Cell type and time point are not known. The chain combines TRBV5-1 with TRBJ2-2; D ambiguous. CDR3: CASSSQKTGELFF. For the CDR3, the DNA is TGCGCCAGCAGCTCACAGAAAACCGGGGAGCTGTTTTTT.